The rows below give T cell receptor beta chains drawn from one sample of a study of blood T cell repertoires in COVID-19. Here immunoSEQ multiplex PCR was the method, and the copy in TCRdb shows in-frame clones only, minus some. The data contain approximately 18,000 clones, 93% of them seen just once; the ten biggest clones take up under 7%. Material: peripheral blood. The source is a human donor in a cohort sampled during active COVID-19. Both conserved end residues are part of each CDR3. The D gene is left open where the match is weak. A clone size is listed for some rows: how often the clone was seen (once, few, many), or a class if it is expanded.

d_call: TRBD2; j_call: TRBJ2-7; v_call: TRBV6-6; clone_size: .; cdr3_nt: TGTGCCAGCATCGGATCTAGCGGGGGGTACGAGCAGTACTTC; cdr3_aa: CASIGSSGGYEQYF
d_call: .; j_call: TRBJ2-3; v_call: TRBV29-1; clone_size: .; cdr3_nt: TGCAGCGTTGAGGCCCCCGGGGATACGCAGTATTTT; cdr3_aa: CSVEAPGDTQYF
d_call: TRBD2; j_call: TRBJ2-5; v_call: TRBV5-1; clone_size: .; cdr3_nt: TGCGCCAGCAGCTTAAACAGCGGGACTGAGACCCAGTACTTC; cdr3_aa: CASSLNSGTETQYF
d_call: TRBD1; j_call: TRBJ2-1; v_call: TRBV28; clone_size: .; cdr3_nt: TGTGCCATCCGATCCGGGACAGGGGTCTACAATGAGCAGTTCTTC; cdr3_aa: CAIRSGTGVYNEQFF
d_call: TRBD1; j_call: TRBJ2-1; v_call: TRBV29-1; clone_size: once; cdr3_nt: TGCAGCGTTGGGACAGGGAGCTACAATGAGCAGTTCTTC; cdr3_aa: CSVGTGSYNEQFF
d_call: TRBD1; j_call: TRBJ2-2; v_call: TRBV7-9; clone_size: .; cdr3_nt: TGTGCCATTTTCCCTCACGGACAGGGGAAGGCCGGGGAGCTGTTTTTT; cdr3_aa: CAIFPHGQGKAGELFF
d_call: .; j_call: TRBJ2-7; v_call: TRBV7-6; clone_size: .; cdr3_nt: TGTGCCAGCAGCTTAGGACCCAGCGGTCTTCCCGAGCAGTACTTC; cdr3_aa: CASSLGPSGLPEQYF
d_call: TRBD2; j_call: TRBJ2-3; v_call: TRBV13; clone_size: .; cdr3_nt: TGTGCCAGCAGCTCAGGACTAGCGGGGCCCACAGATACGCAGTATTTT; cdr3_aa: CASSSGLAGPTDTQYF
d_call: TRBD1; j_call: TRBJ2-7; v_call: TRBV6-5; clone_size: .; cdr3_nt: TGTGCCAGCAGACAACAGGGGGTTCTTTACGAGCAGTACTTC; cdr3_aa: CASRQQGVLYEQYF
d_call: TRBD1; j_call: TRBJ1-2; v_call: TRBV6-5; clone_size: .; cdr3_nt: TGTGCCAGCAGTCCACGGACAGGGTTTGGCTACACCTTC; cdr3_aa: CASSPRTGFGYTF
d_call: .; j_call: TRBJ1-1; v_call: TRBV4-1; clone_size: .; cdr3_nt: TGCGCCAGCAGCCAGCTGACGGAGGCCAACACTGAAGCTTTCTTT; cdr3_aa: CASSQLTEANTEAFF
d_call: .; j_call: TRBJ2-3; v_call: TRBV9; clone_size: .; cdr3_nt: TGTGCCAGCAGCCCCGGACTGCCCACAGATACGCAGTATTTT; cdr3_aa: CASSPGLPTDTQYF
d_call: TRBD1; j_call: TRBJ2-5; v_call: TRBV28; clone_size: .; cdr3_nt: TGTGCCAGCAGTTCTCAGAGGGACAGAAAAGAGACCCAGTACTTC; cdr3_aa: CASSSQRDRKETQYF
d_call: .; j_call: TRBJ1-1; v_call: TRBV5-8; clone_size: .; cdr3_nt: TGTGCCAGCAGCTTGGATGAGCGAATGAACACTGAAGCTTTCTTT; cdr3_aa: CASSLDERMNTEAFF
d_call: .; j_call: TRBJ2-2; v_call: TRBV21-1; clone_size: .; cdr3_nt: TGTGCCAGCAGCAAAGCGGCGGGAGTGAACACCGGGGAGCTGTTTTTT; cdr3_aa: CASSKAAGVNTGELFF
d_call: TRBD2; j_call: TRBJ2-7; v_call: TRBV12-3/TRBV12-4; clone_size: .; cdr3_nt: TGTGCCAGCAGCGGACTAGCAGACGAGCAGTACTTC; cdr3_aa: CASSGLADEQYF
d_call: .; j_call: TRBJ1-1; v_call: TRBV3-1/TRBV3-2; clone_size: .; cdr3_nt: TGTGCCAGCAGCCGCTCTCCGACGGGGTACACTGAAGCTTTCTTT; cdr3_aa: CASSRSPTGYTEAFF
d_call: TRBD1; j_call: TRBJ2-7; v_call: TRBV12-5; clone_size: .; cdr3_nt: TGTGCTAGTGGTCGTATGCTCCCCTCGGGACAGGGCTCCTACGAGCAGTACTTC; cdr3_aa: CASGRMLPSGQGSYEQYF
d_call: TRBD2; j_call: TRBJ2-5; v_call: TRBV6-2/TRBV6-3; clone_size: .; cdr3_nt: TGTGCCAGCAGTTACCGGACTAGCGGTGAAGAGACCCAGTACTTC; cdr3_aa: CASSYRTSGEETQYF
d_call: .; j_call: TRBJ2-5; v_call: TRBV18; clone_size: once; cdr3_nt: TGTGCCAGCTCACCAGGAGGGAGGAAACGGGGCGGCCAGTACTTC; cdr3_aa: CASSPGGRKRGGQYF
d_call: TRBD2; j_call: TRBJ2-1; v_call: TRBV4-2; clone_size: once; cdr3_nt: TGTGCCAGCAGCCATGGACTAGCCTTTGAGCAGTTCTTC; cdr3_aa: CASSHGLAFEQFF
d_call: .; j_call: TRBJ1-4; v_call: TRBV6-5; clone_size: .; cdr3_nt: TGTGCCAGCAGTTACAGAGCAACTAATGAAAAACTGTTTTTT; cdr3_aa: CASSYRATNEKLFF